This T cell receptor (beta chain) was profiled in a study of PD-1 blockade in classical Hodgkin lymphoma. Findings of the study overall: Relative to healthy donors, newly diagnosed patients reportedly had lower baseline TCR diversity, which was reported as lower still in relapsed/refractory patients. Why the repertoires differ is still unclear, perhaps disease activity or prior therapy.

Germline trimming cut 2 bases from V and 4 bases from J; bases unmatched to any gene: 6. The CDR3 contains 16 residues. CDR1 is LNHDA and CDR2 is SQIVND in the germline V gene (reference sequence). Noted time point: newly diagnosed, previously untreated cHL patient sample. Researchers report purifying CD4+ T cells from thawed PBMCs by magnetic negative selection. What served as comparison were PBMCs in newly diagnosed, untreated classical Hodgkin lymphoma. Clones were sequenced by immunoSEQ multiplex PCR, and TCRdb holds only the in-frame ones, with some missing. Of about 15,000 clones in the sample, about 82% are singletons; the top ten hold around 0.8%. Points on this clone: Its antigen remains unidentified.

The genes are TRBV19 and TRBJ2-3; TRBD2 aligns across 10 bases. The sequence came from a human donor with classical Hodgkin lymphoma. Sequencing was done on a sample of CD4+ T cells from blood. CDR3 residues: CASSIRLAGAADTQYF. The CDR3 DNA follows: TGTGCCAGTAGTATACGGCTAGCGGGAGCTGCAGATACGCAGTATTTT.